This T cell receptor (beta chain) was captured in a study of blood T cell repertoires in COVID-19 (dated by TCRdb to 2020 to 2022). Background for the entire study: Samples covering the acute and convalescent phases of COVID-19 were provided by collaborators in the United States, Italy and Spain. The prospective study material was composed of cDNA or gDNA derived from T cells, B-cell-depleted T cells, or PBMCs. The repertoires were released in a freely available public database meant as a resource for research on the immune response to SARS-CoV-2. The sample metadata nearly always contained a de-identified subject ID, COVID-19 status, age in years and sex. Subjects who had been exposed to COVID-19, were actively infected with it, or had recovered from it provided the deeply sampled blood TCRbeta repertoires that made up the dataset. The samples were drawn from the first 160 participants of the ongoing ImmuneRACE study and from under 1,500 subjects provided by 6 global collaborators. Where available, HLA class I and class II types were taken from metadata supplied by the sample provider and were not determined by assay-based typing.

TCRbeta CDR3 regions were amplified from genomic DNA using the immunoSEQ Assay, a bias-controlled multiplex PCR. On the study's bioinformatics: Nucleated cell counts per sample were estimated from amplification of reference gene primers within the assay. To quantify the absolute abundance of each unique TCRbeta CDR3 rearrangement, sequence reads were collapsed and filtered. Productive Simpson clonality was computed per sample as the square root of Simpson's diversity index over productive rearrangements. TCRdb re-hosts the immuneACCESS table, in-frame sequences only. Its copies lack some clones; in the studies checked, an unresolved V gene accounts for under half of them, and the cause for the rest is not known. D and trimming were read from the DNA, whereas the V and J calls and clone size are those reported in that table. For this sample the table gives 250,000 to 350,000 clones, of which roughly 90% were detected only once. 4% of the sample goes to the ten largest clones.

Whole blood was collected in K2EDTA tubes by collaborating institutions according to the institutions' own protocols. For TCRbeta analysis, collaborator samples were shipped as frozen whole blood, as isolated PBMCs, or as DNA extracted from either sample type. There are 17 amino acids in the CDR3, from cysteine to phenylalanine inclusive. The kept DNA is CDR3 alone, 51 bases in frame from the first base. V has 2 bases trimmed and J has 4 bases trimmed; junction bases matching no gene number 12. From a lookup of the germline V gene (reference sequence), CDR1 and CDR2 are PRHDT and FYEKMQ. Broad study findings and their caveats: How much clinical and demographic metadata was included differed by source and by participant, and the metadata was provided uncurated.

Turning to this clone: The specificity of this receptor is unknown. The record has no base qualities; no much larger clone is one base away.

The origin of this receptor is a woman in her forties or fifties with active or convalescent COVID-19. The sample was peripheral blood. Recombination joined TRBV13 with TRBJ1-2, and 8 junction bases match TRBD1. CDR3 region: CASSLLGGQAWGYGYTF. The bases read TGTGCCAGCAGCTTATTGGGGGGACAGGCCTGGGGCTATGGCTACACCTTC.